This TCR beta chain was identified during a study of a mutant IDH1 vaccine in newly diagnosed glioma. Study overall: It was at week 35 that visit V12 occurred, and at week 47 that visit V13 did.

In germline, CDR1 is DFQATT, CDR2 SNEGSKA (reference sequence). V was shortened by 6 bases and J by 13 bases, with 15 bases between the two germline ends. This CDR3 is built from 11 residues. Time point noted: week 35, safety follow-up. In every dose of vaccine, 300 ug of mutant IDH1 20-mer peptide was given alongside topical imiquimod. This clone was found a few times. Its target is unknown. Sequencing used immunoSEQ multiplex PCR; TCRdb keeps in-frame clones, though not all of them. The data show 25,000 to 30,000 clones, around 76% seen once. This TCR derives from a man aged 45 to 65 with glioma. The source material was PBMCs, sampled from a glioma patient whose treatment included an IDH1 peptide vaccine. V and J are TRBV20-1 and TRBJ2-2, with D perhaps TRBD2 (5 bases). The CDR3 is CSAVSQGRLFF. As DNA, the CDR3 is TGCAGTGCCGTGTCCCAAGGGAGGCTGTTTTTT.